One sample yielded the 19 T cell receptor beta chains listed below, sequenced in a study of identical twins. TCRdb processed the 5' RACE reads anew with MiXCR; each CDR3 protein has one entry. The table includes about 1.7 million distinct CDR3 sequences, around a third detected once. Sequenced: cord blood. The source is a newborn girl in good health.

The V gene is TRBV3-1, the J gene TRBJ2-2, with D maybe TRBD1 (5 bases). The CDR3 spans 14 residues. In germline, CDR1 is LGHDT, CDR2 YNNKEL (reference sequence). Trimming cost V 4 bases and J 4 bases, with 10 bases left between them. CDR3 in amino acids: CASSLQGFTGELFF. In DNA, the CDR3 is TGTGCCAGCAGCCTCCAGGGCTTCACCGGGGAGCTGTTTTTT.

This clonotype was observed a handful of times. CDR3 nucleotides: TGTGCCAGCAGGTCACCGGGACAGGGCTCCTATGGCTACACCTTC. Its translation: CASRSPGQGSYGYTF. This chain links TRBV12-3 or TRBV12-4 with TRBJ1-2; 9 bases are a match to TRBD1. The ends lost 6 bases at V and 4 bases at J; junction bases unmatched: 9. CDR3 length: 15 amino acids.

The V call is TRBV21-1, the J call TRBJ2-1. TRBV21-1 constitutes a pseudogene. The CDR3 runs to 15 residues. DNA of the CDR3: TGTGCCAGCAGCAACAGCGGGGTCTCCTACAATGAGCAGTTCTTC. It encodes CASSNSGVSYNEQFF.

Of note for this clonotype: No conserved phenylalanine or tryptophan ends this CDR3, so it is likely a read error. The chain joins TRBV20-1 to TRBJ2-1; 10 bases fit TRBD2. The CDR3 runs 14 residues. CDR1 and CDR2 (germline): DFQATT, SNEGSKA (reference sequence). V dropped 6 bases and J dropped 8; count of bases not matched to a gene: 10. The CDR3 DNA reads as TGCAGTGCCAGGGGACTAGCGTTAGGGGATGAGCAGTTCTTA. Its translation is CSARGLALGDEQFL.

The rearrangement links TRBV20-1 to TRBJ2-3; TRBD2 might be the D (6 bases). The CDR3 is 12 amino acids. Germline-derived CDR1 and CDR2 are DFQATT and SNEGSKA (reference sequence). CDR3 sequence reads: CSSGLITDTQYF. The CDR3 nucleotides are TGCAGCTCGGGACTCATCACAGATACGCAGTATTTT.

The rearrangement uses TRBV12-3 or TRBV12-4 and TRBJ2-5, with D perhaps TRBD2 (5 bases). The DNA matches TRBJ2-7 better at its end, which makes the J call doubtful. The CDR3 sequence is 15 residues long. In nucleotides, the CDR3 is TGTGCCAGCAGCCCGAGCGGACTCTTAGGATACGAGCAGTACTTC. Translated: CASSPSGLLGYEQYF.

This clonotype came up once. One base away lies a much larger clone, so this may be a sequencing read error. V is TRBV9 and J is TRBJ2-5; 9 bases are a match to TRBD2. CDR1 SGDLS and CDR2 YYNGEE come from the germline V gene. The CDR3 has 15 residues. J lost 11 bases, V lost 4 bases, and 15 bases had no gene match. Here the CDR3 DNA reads TGTGCCAGCAGCCCCGGACTAGCGAGCTCCTACGGGCAGTACTTC. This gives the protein CASSPGLASSYGQYF.

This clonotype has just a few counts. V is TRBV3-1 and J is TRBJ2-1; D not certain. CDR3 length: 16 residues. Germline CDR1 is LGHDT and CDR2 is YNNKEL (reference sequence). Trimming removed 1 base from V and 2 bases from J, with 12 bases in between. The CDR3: CASSQGFYSTYNEQFF. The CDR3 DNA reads TGTGCCAGCAGCCAAGGTTTTTACTCTACCTACAATGAGCAGTTCTTC.

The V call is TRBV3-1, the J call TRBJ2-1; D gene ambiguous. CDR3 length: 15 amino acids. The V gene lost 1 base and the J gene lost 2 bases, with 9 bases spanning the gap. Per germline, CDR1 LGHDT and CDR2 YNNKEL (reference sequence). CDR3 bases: TGTGCCAGCAGCCAAGGTCCCAACACCTACAATGAGCAGTTCTTC. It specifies CASSQGPNTYNEQFF.

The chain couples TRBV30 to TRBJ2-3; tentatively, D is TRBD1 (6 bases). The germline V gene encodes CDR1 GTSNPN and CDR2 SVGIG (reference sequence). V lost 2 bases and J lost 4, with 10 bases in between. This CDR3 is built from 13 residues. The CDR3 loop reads CAWSHGQPDTQYF. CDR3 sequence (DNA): TGTGCCTGGAGTCACGGACAGCCAGATACGCAGTATTTT.

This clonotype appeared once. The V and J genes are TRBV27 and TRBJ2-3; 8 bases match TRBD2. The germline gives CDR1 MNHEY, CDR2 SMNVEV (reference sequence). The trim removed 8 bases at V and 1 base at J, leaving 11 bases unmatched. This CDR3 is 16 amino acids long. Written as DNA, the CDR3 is TGTGCCAGCGCGTCTAGCGGGTGGAAGGGCACAGATACGCAGTATTTT. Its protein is CASASSGWKGTDTQYF.

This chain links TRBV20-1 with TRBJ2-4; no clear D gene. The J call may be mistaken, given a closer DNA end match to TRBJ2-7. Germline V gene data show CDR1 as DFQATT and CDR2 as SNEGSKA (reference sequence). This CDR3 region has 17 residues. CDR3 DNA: TGCAGTGCCGTCCAGAAAAAGGAAACGTTGAGCTCCTACGAGCAGTACTTC. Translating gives CSAVQKKETLSSYEQYF.

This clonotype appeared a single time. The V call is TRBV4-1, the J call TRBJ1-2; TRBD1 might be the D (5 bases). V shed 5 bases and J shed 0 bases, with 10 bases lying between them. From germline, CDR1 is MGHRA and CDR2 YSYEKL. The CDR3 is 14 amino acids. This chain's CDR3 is CASSNLGANYGYTF. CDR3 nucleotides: TGCGCCAGCAGCAACTTAGGGGCTAACTATGGCTACACCTTC.

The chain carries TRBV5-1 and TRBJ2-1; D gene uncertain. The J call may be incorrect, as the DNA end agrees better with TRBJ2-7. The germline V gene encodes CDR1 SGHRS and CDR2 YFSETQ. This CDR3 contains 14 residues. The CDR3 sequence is CASSLGASYNEQYF. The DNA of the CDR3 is TGCGCCAGCAGCTTGGGGGCCTCCTACAATGAGCAGTACTTC.

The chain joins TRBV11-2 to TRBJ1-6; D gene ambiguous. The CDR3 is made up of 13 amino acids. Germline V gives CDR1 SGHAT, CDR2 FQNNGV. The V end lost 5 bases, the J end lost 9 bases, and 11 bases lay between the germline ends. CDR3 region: CASSPVRGSPLHF. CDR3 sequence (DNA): TGTGCCAGCAGCCCCGTTCGGGGTTCACCCCTCCACTTT.

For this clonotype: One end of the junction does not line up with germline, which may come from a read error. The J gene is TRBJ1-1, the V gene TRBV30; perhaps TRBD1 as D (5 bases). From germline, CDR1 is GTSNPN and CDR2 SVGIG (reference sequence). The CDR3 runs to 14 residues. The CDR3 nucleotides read TGTGCCCGGAGTGTAGGGACGGGCACTACTGAAGCTTTCTTT. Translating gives CARSVGTGTTEAFF.

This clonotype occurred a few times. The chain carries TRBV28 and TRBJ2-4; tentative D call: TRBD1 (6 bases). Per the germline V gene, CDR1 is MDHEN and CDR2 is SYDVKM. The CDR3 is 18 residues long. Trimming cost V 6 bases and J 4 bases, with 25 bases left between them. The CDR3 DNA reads TGTGCCAGCAGGCCCTTAGGGTTTGGGACACTTCTTAAAAACATTCAGTACTTC. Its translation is CASRPLGFGTLLKNIQYF.

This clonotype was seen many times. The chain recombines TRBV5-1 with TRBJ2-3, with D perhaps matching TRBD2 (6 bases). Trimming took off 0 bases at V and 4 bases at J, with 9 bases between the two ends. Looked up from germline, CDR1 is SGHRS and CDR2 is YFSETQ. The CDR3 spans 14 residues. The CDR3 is CASSLEGGADTQYF. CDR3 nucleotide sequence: TGCGCCAGCAGCTTGGAGGGAGGCGCAGATACGCAGTATTTT.

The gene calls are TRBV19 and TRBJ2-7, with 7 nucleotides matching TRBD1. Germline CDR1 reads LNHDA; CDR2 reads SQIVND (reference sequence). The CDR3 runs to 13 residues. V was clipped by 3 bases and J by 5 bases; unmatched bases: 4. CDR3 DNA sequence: TGTGCCAGTAGTATCCGACAGGGAGACGAGCAGTACTTC. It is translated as CASSIRQGDEQYF. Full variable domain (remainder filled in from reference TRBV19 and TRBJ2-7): DGGITQSPKYLFRKEGQNVTLSCEQNLNHDAMYWYRQDPGQGLRLIYYSQIVNDFQKGDIAEGYSVSREKKESFPLTVTSAQKNPTAFYLCASSIRQGDEQYFGPGTRLTVT.